Shown below are 20 T cell receptor beta chains from a single sample sequenced in a study of blood T cell repertoires in COVID-19. Clones were read by immunoSEQ multiplex PCR, and TCRdb kept only the in-frame ones, dropping some. The sample has 120,000 to 150,000 clones; around four fifths are singletons. The specimen sequenced was peripheral blood. All receptors derive from a human donor in a cohort sampled during active COVID-19.

Only a few counts were recorded for this clone. The chain uses TRBV18 and TRBJ2-7; TRBD2 aligns across 10 bases. Looked up from germline, CDR1 is KGHSH and CDR2 is LQKENI. V trimming: 5 bases; J trimming: 2 bases; junction bases outside the gene matches: 6. There are 15 residues in the CDR3. CDR3 coding DNA: TGTGCCAGCTCAAAAATAGCGGGGGGTACCTACGAGCAGTACTTC. The encoded protein is CASSKIAGGTYEQYF.

The chain couples TRBV5-8 to TRBJ1-1; TRBD1 matches at 7 bases. The V segment lost 4 bases and the J segment 1 base; nucleotides outside the gene matches: 7. The CDR3 loop spans 15 amino acids. CDR1 and CDR2 (germline): SGHTS, YDEGEE. CDR3 bases: TGTGCCAGCAGCGAGGGGGCAGTCCAGAACACTGAAGCTTTCTTT. It specifies CASSEGAVQNTEAFF.

The chain is built from TRBV27 and TRBJ1-6, with D maybe TRBD1 (6 bases). V dropped 3 bases and J dropped 6 bases, with 9 bases sitting between them. The CDR3 is 14 residues long. From germline, CDR1 is MNHEY and CDR2 SMNVEV (reference sequence). The CDR3 here is CASSFRGANSPLHF. Written as DNA, the CDR3 is TGTGCCAGCAGTTTTCGGGGGGCTAATTCACCCCTCCACTTT.

This clone was observed a few times. This chain joins TRBV6-4 and TRBJ2-3; 9 bases line up with TRBD2. Germline CDR1 and CDR2: MRHNA and SNTAGT. The V segment lost 4 bases and the J segment 0 bases; nucleotides outside the gene matches: 2. There are 15 residues in the CDR3. CDR3 loop: CASSGLAGSTDTQYF. The CDR3 bases are TGTGCCAGCAGTGGTCTAGCGGGGAGCACAGATACGCAGTATTTT.

The gene calls are TRBV10-1 and TRBJ2-2, with D tentatively TRBD1 (7 bases). Trimming removed 2 bases from V and 0 bases from J, with 10 bases in between. In germline, CDR1 is WNHNN, CDR2 SYGVQD (reference sequence). The CDR3 covers 16 residues. The CDR3 reads CASSERGTANTGELFF. CDR3 DNA: TGCGCCAGCAGTGAGCGGGGGACAGCGAACACCGGGGAGCTGTTTTTT.

The V gene is TRBV19, the J gene TRBJ2-7; 7 bases agree with TRBD1. The CDR3 totals 15 residues. Trimming cost V 0 bases and J 3 bases; bases outside gene matches: 5. Looked up from germline, CDR1 is LNHDA and CDR2 is SQIVND (reference sequence). CDR3 residues: CASSIDQAGGYEQYF. The CDR3 nucleotides are TGTGCCAGTAGTATAGATCAAGCAGGGGGCTACGAGCAGTACTTC.

V and J are TRBV5-1 and TRBJ1-1; D not certain. With 0 bases removed from V and 1 base from J, the gap between germline ends came to 22 bases. Per the germline V gene, CDR1 is SGHRS and CDR2 is YFSETQ. The CDR3 is 19 amino acids. The CDR3 is CASSLEPTHWAPTNTEAFF. CDR3 sequence (DNA): TGCGCCAGCAGCTTGGAGCCGACACACTGGGCCCCCACGAACACTGAAGCTTTCTTT.

The V and J genes are TRBV28 and TRBJ2-5; TRBD2 matches at 9 bases. This CDR3 region has 16 residues. V lost 3 bases and J lost 4; bases outside the gene matches: 9. Germline CDR1 is MDHEN and CDR2 is SYDVKM. CDR3 DNA sequence: TGTGCCAGCAGTTTGTTGAGAGTAGCGGGGGCAGAGACCCAGTACTTC. It specifies CASSLLRVAGAETQYF.

J is TRBJ1-6 and V is TRBV11-2; the match to TRBD1 covers 7 bases. The CDR3 is 15 residues long. After removal of 1 base from V and 7 bases from J, the junction contained 4 bases not matched to a gene. Germline CDR1 is SGHAT and CDR2 is FQNNGV. Here the CDR3 reads CASSLAGGSNSPLHF. The CDR3 DNA is TGTGCCAGCAGCTTAGCAGGGGGGTCCAATTCACCCCTCCACTTT.

This clone was found a few times. The gene calls are TRBV4-1 and TRBJ1-5, with a weak D call TRBD1 (5 bases). Trimming pared 0 bases from V and 6 bases from J, leaving 12 bases between. CDR3 size: 15 residues. Germline CDR1 and CDR2: MGHRA and YSYEKL. The CDR3 nucleotides read TGCGCCAGCAGCCAAGACAGCGGGGGAGGTCAGCCCCAGCATTTT. Translating it yields CASSQDSGGGQPQHF.

This clone was seen a handful of times. The rearrangement links TRBV7-9 to TRBJ2-4; 9 positions match TRBD1. In germline, CDR1 is SEHNR, CDR2 FQNEAQ (reference sequence). Trimming took 0 bases from V and 5 from J; bases not matched to a gene: 2. The CDR3 covers 15 residues. In DNA form, the CDR3 reads TGTGCCAGCAGCTTAGCGGGACAGGGAGAAAACATTCAGTACTTC. Translating gives CASSLAGQGENIQYF.

This sequence joins TRBV5-1 and TRBJ1-2, with TRBD1 matching over 7 bases. Trimming took 0 bases from V and 2 from J; bases not matched to a gene: 4. Germline V lookup: CDR1 SGHRS, CDR2 YFSETQ. This CDR3 region has 15 residues. CDR3 sequence reads: CASSLALQGNYGYTF. The CDR3 coding sequence is TGCGCCAGCAGCTTGGCGCTACAGGGGAACTATGGCTACACCTTC.

The chain is built from TRBV5-1 and TRBJ1-3, with no clear D. Germline CDR1 reads SGHRS; CDR2 reads YFSETQ. V lost 0 bases and J lost 0, with 10 bases in between. The CDR3 loop spans 16 amino acids. The CDR3 nucleotides are TGCGCCAGCAGCTTGGAAGGAGGAAGCTCTGGAAACACCATATATTTT. Translated, it gives CASSLEGGSSGNTIYF.

The chain combines TRBV5-1 with TRBJ1-4; 7 bases match TRBD1. V gave up 4 bases and J gave up 3 bases; unmatched junction bases: 6. Germline CDR1 and CDR2: SGHRS and YFSETQ. The CDR3 runs 15 residues. The CDR3 DNA reads TGCGCCAGCAGCACCCAGGGACAGCCTAATGAAAAACTGTTTTTT. The encoded protein is CASSTQGQPNEKLFF.

This chain's CDR3 is CASSANDRGEGYTF. In DNA, the CDR3 is TGTGCCAGCAGCGCAAACGACAGGGGCGAGGGCTACACCTTC. This chain links TRBV9 with TRBJ1-2, with TRBD1 matching over 8 bases. This CDR3 comprises 14 residues. CDR1 SGDLS and CDR2 YYNGEE come from the germline V gene. Losses at the gene ends were 3 bases for V and 8 bases for J; bases not matched to a gene: 9.

The J gene is TRBJ1-4, the V gene TRBV7-2; 9 nucleotides align to TRBD1. Per germline, CDR1 SGHTA and CDR2 FQGNSA. The CDR3 contains 14 residues. After removal of 5 bases from V and 6 bases from J, the junction contained 4 bases not matched to a gene. The CDR3 spells CASSPRTGDEKLFF. The CDR3 DNA follows: TGTGCCAGCAGCCCGCGGACAGGGGATGAAAAACTGTTTTTT.

CDR3 nucleotides: TGTGCCAGCAGTGCGGGGGGCGTCTACAATGAGCAGTTCTTC. It yields the protein CASSAGGVYNEQFF. The V call is TRBV2, the J call TRBJ2-1, with D possibly TRBD2 on 7 matching bases. Trimming cost V 4 bases and J 3 bases, with 10 bases left between them. This CDR3 is built from 14 residues. Germline assignment: CDR1 SNHLY and CDR2 FYNNEI.

The chain carries TRBV7-2 and TRBJ1-2, with D maybe TRBD1 (5 bases). The CDR3 totals 14 residues. Trimming took off 5 bases at V and 4 bases at J, with 14 bases between the two ends. Germline V gene lookup returns CDR1 SGHTA and CDR2 FQGNSA. This chain's CDR3 is CASSPMEGVYGYTF. CDR3 nucleotide sequence: TGTGCCAGCAGCCCAATGGAAGGGGTCTATGGCTACACCTTC.

This clone has only a few counts. This chain connects TRBV13 to TRBJ1-1, with 9 bases matching TRBD1. Germline assignment: CDR1 PRHDT and CDR2 FYEKMQ (reference sequence). The ends lost 5 bases at V and 11 bases at J; junction bases unmatched: 6. CDR3 length: 12 residues. In nucleotides, the CDR3 is TGTGCCAGCAGCAGTAACAGGGGGCACGCTTTCTTT. This sequence encodes CASSSNRGHAFF.

The rearrangement links TRBV14 to TRBJ1-2; D not resolved. This CDR3 spans 14 amino acids. The germline CDR1 and CDR2 sequences are SGHDN and FVKESK. V lost 4 bases and J 0 bases, leaving 9 bases between the germline ends. This chain's CDR3 is CASSLRVANYGYTF. CDR3 nucleotides: TGTGCCAGCAGCCTACGAGTAGCTAACTATGGCTACACCTTC.